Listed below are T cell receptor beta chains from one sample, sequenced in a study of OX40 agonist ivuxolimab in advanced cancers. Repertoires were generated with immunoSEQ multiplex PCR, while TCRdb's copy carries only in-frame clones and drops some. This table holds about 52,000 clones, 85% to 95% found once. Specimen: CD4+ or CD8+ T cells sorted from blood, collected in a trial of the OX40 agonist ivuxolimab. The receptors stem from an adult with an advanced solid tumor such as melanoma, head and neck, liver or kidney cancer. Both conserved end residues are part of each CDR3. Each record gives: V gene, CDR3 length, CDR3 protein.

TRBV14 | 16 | CASSQTGLAGRYEQYF
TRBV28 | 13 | CASRTRGHYEQYF
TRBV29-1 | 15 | CSVPVTGIGNTEAFF
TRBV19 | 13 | CASSIPHDTEAFF
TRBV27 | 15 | CASSLYSMGYNEQFF
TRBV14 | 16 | CATLGGQGPKSYEQYF
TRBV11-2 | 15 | CASSWTGSSYNEQFF
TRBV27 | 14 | CASSEKVIPGELFF
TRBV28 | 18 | CASSLWGFLDSDNYGYTF
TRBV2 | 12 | CASSDLRPEQYF
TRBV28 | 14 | CASSWKGAETEAFF
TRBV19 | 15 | CASERVGGSYNEQFF
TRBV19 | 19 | CASSIEVPGREYSNQPQHF
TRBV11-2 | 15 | CASSLGTGVNYGYTF
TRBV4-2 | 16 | CASSQDPGVRNSPLHF
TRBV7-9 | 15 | CASSVLDRGNYGYTF
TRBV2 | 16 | CASSALGEGRDNEQFF
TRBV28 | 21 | CASSLMQGIAGDSAVGNEQFF
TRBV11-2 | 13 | CASSLNSLYEQYF
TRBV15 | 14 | CATRGLGNYNEQFF
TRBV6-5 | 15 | CASTQRGGQNTEAFF
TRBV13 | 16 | CASSSLQGGLAGGVFF
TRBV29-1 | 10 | CSVGGYGYTF
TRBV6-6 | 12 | CASSSGDETQYF
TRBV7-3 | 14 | CASSLTSGKGTQYF
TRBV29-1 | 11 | CSVERGREQYF
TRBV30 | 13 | CAVRGINTGELFF
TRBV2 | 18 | CASRGQPGLAERKNEQFF
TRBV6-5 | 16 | CASSYSGGERTYEQYF
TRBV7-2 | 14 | CASSPVANLYEQYF
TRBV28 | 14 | CASGPTGATGELFF
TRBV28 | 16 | CASSSYREAGRPEQFF
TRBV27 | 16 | CASSWVVGSSYNEQFF
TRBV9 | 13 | CASSPWDYNEQFF
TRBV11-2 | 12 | CASSFFTAEQYF
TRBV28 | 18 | CASSFRLAEISSYNEQFF
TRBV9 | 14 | CASSVAIRTDTQYF
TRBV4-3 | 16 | CASSQDREKTGGGRCF
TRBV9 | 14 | CASSVEPEGEKLFF
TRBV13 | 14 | CASSLAPDSGELFF
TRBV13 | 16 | CASSSQQGRFNYGYTF
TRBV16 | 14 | CASSPETGSYEQYF